The 16 T cell receptor beta chains below come from one sample, sequenced in a study of T and B cells in COVID-19 patients (TCRdb year 2020). Sequencer: Illumina MiSeq. Multiplex PCR with BIOMED2 TRB-A/B primer pools was used to amplify TRB rearrangements. The public reads were run again by TCRdb, first through fastp at Q25 and then through MiXCR, and only productive beta chains were kept. Entries that share a CDR3 protein sequence are merged under the most common genes and DNA. The sample table contains 20,000 or so distinct CDR3 sequences; only one count was recorded for 25% to 35% of them. About 2.2% of the sample lies in the top ten. Genomic DNA extracted from blood was used in amounts of 250-500 ng for amplification of TRB repertoires. Sequencing input: blood. The receptor set was obtained from a human donor who had recovered from COVID-19.

This clonotype was seen many times. The chain carries TRBV7-6 and TRBJ2-3, with 7 positions matching TRBD1. There are 16 residues in the CDR3. Per germline, CDR1 SGHVS and CDR2 FNYEAQ. V was clipped by 4 bases and J by 4 bases; unmatched bases: 11. CDR3 protein: CASSSRPGQTSDTQYF. CDR3 nucleotides: TGTGCCAGCAGCTCCCGCCCGGGACAGACCTCAGATACGCAGTATTTT.

This clonotype was seen repeatedly, ten times or more. This rearrangement joins TRBV30 to TRBJ2-1; 15 bases line up with TRBD2. The junction had 8 bases not matched to a gene; V was cut back by 5 bases and J by 9 bases. CDR3 length: 15 amino acids. Germline loops: CDR1 GTSNPN, CDR2 SVGIG (reference sequence). The CDR3 nucleotides read TGTGCCTGGGTAACTGAGGGACTAGCGGGAGGTGAGCAGTTCTTC. This translates into CAWVTEGLAGGEQFF.

This clonotype rates as medium-sized (0.01 to 0.1%). This rearrangement joins TRBV6-5 to TRBJ2-1, with D unresolved. There are 12 residues in the CDR3. Trimming left V 6 bases short and J 6 bases short, with 9 bases between. Germline CDR1 MNHEY, CDR2 SVGAGI. The CDR3 loop is CASRRLGNEQFF. Written as DNA, the CDR3 is TGTGCCAGCAGAAGACTTGGCAATGAGCAGTTCTTC.

The table lists this clonotype with many counts. V is TRBV12-3 or TRBV12-4 and J is TRBJ2-5, with 14 bases fitting TRBD2. The CDR3 extends over 16 amino acids. The ends lost 5 bases at V and 7 bases at J; junction bases unmatched: 9. CDR3 sequence (DNA): TGTGCCAGCAGTCCAGGGACTAGCGGGGGCCCGGGGACCCAGTACTTC. It translates to CASSPGTSGGPGTQYF.

About this clonotype: This may be a read error, as it is one base from a much larger clone. The chain recombines TRBV30 with TRBJ2-7; D remains unclear. Germline V lookup: CDR1 GTSNPN, CDR2 SVGIG (reference sequence). The CDR3 consists of 8 residues. The CDR3 loop is CAANELYF. The CDR3 nucleotides read TGTGCCGCCAACGAGCTGTACTTC. The entire variable domain, with the rest obtained from reference TRBV30 and TRBJ2-7, is as follows: SQTIHQWPATLVQPVGSPLSLECTVEGTSNPNLYWYRQAAGRGLQLLFYSVGIGQISSEVPQNLSASRPQDRQFILSSKKLLLSDSGFYLCAANELYFGPGTRLTVT.

The gene calls are TRBV28 and TRBJ2-5, with D unresolved. Germline V gene sequence: CDR1 MDHEN, CDR2 SYDVKM. V was clipped by 6 bases and J by 5 bases, with 13 bases between them. The CDR3 spans 13 residues. In DNA, the CDR3 is TGTGCCAGCAGACCTACTGACTCGGAGACCCAGTACTTC. It codes for CASRPTDSETQYF.

This clonotype was seen ten or more times. This rearrangement joins TRBV30 to TRBJ2-4; D might be TRBD1 or TRBD2, each matching 6 bases. Germline CDR1 reads GTSNPN; CDR2 reads SVGIG (reference sequence). This CDR3 has 15 amino acids. Trimming stripped 0 bases from V and 2 bases from J, with 11 bases between. DNA for the CDR3: TGTGCCTGGAGTGTCGGTCGGGGGCCCAAAAACATTCAGTACTTC. This codes for CAWSVGRGPKNIQYF.

J is TRBJ1-4 and V is TRBV18, with 7 nucleotides matching TRBD1. This CDR3 has 14 residues. The ends lost 4 bases at V and 8 bases at J; junction bases unmatched: 7. In germline, CDR1 is KGHSH, CDR2 LQKENI. The CDR3 DNA sequence: TGTGCCAGCTCACGCGACAGGGATGCGGAAAAACTGTTTTTT. Its protein product is CASSRDRDAEKLFF.

By frequency in the sample, this clonotype is medium-sized. CDR3 residues: CASSMGDTDTQYF. Written as DNA, the CDR3 is TGTGCCAGTAGTATGGGCGATACAGATACGCAGTATTTT. The chain is built from TRBV19 and TRBJ2-3; no clear D. The CDR3 is 13 residues long. V gave up 3 bases and J gave up 3 bases, with 7 bases separating them. Per germline, CDR1 LNHDA and CDR2 SQIVND (reference sequence).

As to this clonotype: A junction end diverges from the germline sequence, so it may reflect a read error. CDR3 sequence reads: CASRQHGGGAQADTQCF. CDR3 DNA sequence: TGTGCCAGCAGACAACACGGCGGGGGGGCACAGGCAGATACGCAGTGTTTT. The V call is TRBV5-4, the J call TRBJ2-3, with 9 positions matching TRBD2. From germline, CDR1 is SGHNT and CDR2 YYREEE (reference sequence). There are 17 residues in the CDR3.

This clonotype is medium-sized (0.01 to 0.1%) by share. This rearrangement joins TRBV30 to TRBJ2-3; 10 bases fit TRBD1. Germline V gene lookup returns CDR1 GTSNPN and CDR2 SVGIG (reference sequence). V was clipped by 7 bases and J by 4 bases; unmatched bases: 5. This CDR3 region has 13 residues. In nucleotides, the CDR3 is TGTGCCTCGGGACAGGGGAGGTCAGATACGCAGTATTTT. It encodes CASGQGRSDTQYF.

Many counts were recorded for this clonotype. The V call is TRBV19, the J call TRBJ1-2, with 7 bases fitting TRBD1. The CDR3 totals 14 residues. The V gene's germline CDR1 is LNHDA and CDR2 SQIVND (reference sequence). V lost 4 bases and J lost 2; bases outside the gene matches: 4. The CDR3, as DNA: TGTGCCAGTAGTACCCAGGGGGAGAACTATGGCTACACCTTC. Translation: CASSTQGENYGYTF.

V and J are TRBV29-1 and TRBJ2-7, with 9 bases that match TRBD2. Unmatched junction bases numbered 5, after V lost 6 bases and J lost 2 bases. CDR1 and CDR2 from the germline V gene are SQVTM and ANQGSEA. The CDR3 spans 13 residues. In nucleotides, the CDR3 is TGCAGCGTATCGAGCGGGGGGCCCTACGAGCAGTACTTC. Its protein is CSVSSGGPYEQYF.

The J gene is TRBJ1-5, the V gene TRBV5-5; unclear D gene. The V end was cut by 5 bases, the J end by 0 bases, with 12 bases between. The CDR3 extends over 15 amino acids. Germline-derived CDR1 and CDR2 are SGHKS and YYEKEE (reference sequence). CDR3 DNA: TGTGCCAGCAGTAAGGAGGGATTTAGCAATCAGCCCCAGCATTTT. This codes for CASSKEGFSNQPQHF. Full variable domain (outside the CDR3, taken from reference TRBV5-5 and TRBJ1-5): DAGVTQSPTHLIKTRGQQVTLRCSPISGHKSVSWYQQVLGQGPQFIFQYYEKEERGRGNFPDRFSARQFPNYSSELNVNALLLGDSALYLCASSKEGFSNQPQHFGDGTRLSIL.

This clonotype was seen more than once but under ten times. The J gene is TRBJ2-1, the V gene TRBV10-1, with 9 nucleotides matching TRBD2. The V segment lost 0 bases and the J segment 5 bases; nucleotides outside the gene matches: 8. The CDR3 has 17 amino acids. Germline-derived CDR1 and CDR2 are WNHNN and SYGVQD (reference sequence). CDR3 DNA sequence: TGCGCCAGCAGTGAGTCGTATCGGAGCGGGGGGAACAATGAGCAGTTCTTC. This encodes CASSESYRSGGNNEQFF.

V is TRBV7-9 and J is TRBJ2-1; D is uncertain. The CDR3 is 15 amino acids. Germline CDR1 reads SEHNR; CDR2 reads FQNEAQ (reference sequence). V was pared by 4 bases and J by 9 bases, with 19 bases between. CDR3 DNA: TGTGCCAGCAGCTCCGACACTCCTCACCCGGGTGAGCAGTTCTTC. Protein: CASSSDTPHPGEQFF.